This passage covers 31 T cell receptor beta chains from one sample sequenced in a study of OX40 agonist ivuxolimab in advanced cancers. Repertoires were generated with immunoSEQ multiplex PCR, while TCRdb's copy carries only in-frame clones and drops some. The sample contains approximately 60,000 clones, approximately 82% of which appear only once. The source material was CD4+ or CD8+ T cells sorted from blood, sampled in a trial of the OX40 agonist ivuxolimab. These receptors were taken from an adult with an advanced solid tumor such as melanoma, head and neck, liver or kidney cancer.

The J gene is TRBJ2-5, the V gene TRBV5-4; D remains ambiguous. The V end lost 4 bases, the J end lost 3 bases, and 10 bases lay between the germline ends. CDR3 size: 13 residues. CDR1 SGHNT and CDR2 YYREEE come from the germline V gene (reference sequence). The CDR3 protein is CASSPDGEETQYF. DNA for the CDR3: TGTGCCAGCAGCCCGGACGGAGAAGAGACCCAGTACTTC.

The chain couples TRBV10-3 to TRBJ1-4; TRBD1 matches at 7 bases. Germline V gene sequence: CDR1 ENHRY, CDR2 SYGVKD. J gave up 5 bases and V 5 bases, and 2 bases lay outside the gene matches. This CDR3 is built from 13 residues. Here the CDR3 reads CAISPDRNEKLFF. The CDR3 nucleotides are TGTGCCATCAGTCCGGACAGGAATGAAAAACTGTTTTTT.

V gene TRBV30 combines with J gene TRBJ1-1; 7 nucleotides agree with TRBD1. V lost 2 bases to trimming and J lost 5 bases; unmatched junction nucleotides: 5. Germline V gene lookup returns CDR1 GTSNPN and CDR2 SVGIG (reference sequence). This CDR3 contains 13 residues. The CDR3 DNA is TGTGCCTGGAGTAGACAGGGAAATACTGAAGCTTTCTTT. Protein sequence: CAWSRQGNTEAFF.

V and J are TRBV4-2 and TRBJ1-1; D gene unclear. The CDR3 has 14 amino acids. V was shortened by 0 bases and J by 0 bases, with 5 bases between the two germline ends. Germline V gene lookup returns CDR1 LGHNA and CDR2 YNFKEQ. This CDR3 is CASSQDILNTEAFF. The CDR3, as DNA: TGTGCCAGCAGCCAAGACATTTTGAACACTGAAGCTTTCTTT.

This clone was seen many times. This sequence joins TRBV7-9 and TRBJ2-7; D assignment may be TRBD1 or TRBD2 (5 bases each). Trimming cost V 5 bases and J 7 bases, with 21 bases left between them. This CDR3 is 15 amino acids long. Per germline, CDR1 SEHNR and CDR2 FQNEAQ (reference sequence). For the CDR3, the DNA is TGTGCCAGCAGCCCGCCGGGGCCCCTCGAGGGGGAGCAGTACTTC. It translates to CASSPPGPLEGEQYF.

V usage is TRBV5-1 and J usage is TRBJ2-1; D uncertain. Germline V gives CDR1 SGHRS, CDR2 YFSETQ. The CDR3 totals 17 residues. Trimming pared 1 base from V and 0 bases from J, leaving 14 bases between. In DNA form, the CDR3 reads TGCGCCAGCAGCTTGTCCCCCAGTCTATACTCCTACAATGAGCAGTTCTTC. Its translation is CASSLSPSLYSYNEQFF.

V is TRBV4-1 and J is TRBJ1-6; D perhaps matches TRBD1 (6 bases). Germline CDR1 is MGHRA and CDR2 is YSYEKL. There are 16 residues in the CDR3. Between the trimmed V and J ends, which lost 0 bases and 9 bases, there was a span of 15 bases. The DNA for the CDR3 is TGCGCCAGCAGCCAAGACTTGGGGGGGCGCATTTCACCCCTCCACTTT. Protein sequence: CASSQDLGGRISPLHF.

J is TRBJ1-2 and V is TRBV9; unclear D gene. Germline values: CDR1 SGDLS, CDR2 YYNGEE. The V gene lost 3 bases and the J gene lost 4 bases, with 10 bases spanning the gap. This CDR3 comprises 13 residues. As DNA, the CDR3 is TGTGCCAGCAGCGAGACACGGACCTATGGCTACACCTTC. This codes for CASSETRTYGYTF.

This chain joins TRBV2 and TRBJ1-5; a possible D gene is TRBD1 (5 bases). The germline V gene has CDR1 SNHLY and CDR2 FYNNEI. CDR3 length: 14 residues. V dropped 6 bases and J dropped 5 bases, with 14 bases sitting between them. In DNA form, the CDR3 reads TGTGCCAGCAGGACCGGGACCTCGGATCAGCCCCAGCATTTT. Translating gives CASRTGTSDQPQHF.

The chain employs TRBV18 and TRBJ2-6, with D possibly TRBD1 on 6 matching bases. This CDR3 region has 19 residues. V gave up 3 bases and J gave up 3 bases, with 21 bases separating them. Germline V lookup: CDR1 KGHSH, CDR2 LQKENI. The CDR3 coding sequence is TGTGCCAGCTCACCTATAAGGGGGACACAAGGGAGTGGGGCCAACGTCCTGACTTTC. Translation gives CASSPIRGTQGSGANVLTF.

The chain joins TRBV7-2 to TRBJ1-1, with D hard to call. V shed 1 base and J shed 2 bases, with 11 bases lying between them. CDR1 and CDR2 from the germline V gene are SGHTA and FQGNSA. This CDR3 comprises 15 residues. CDR3 coding DNA: TGTGCCAGCAGCTTAGTTTCCCGGTTAAACACTGAAGCTTTCTTT. This gives the protein CASSLVSRLNTEAFF.

The genes are TRBV7-6 and TRBJ1-2, with D possibly being TRBD1 (5 bases). V lost 2 bases and J 5 bases, leaving 9 bases between the germline ends. Germline-derived CDR1 and CDR2 are SGHVS and FNYEAQ. This CDR3 contains 13 residues. The DNA for the CDR3 is TGTGCCAGCAGCTTACCAGGGTTTTATGGCTACACCTTC. It is translated as CASSLPGFYGYTF.

This clone occurred once. This rearrangement joins TRBV6-5 to TRBJ2-7; 8 nucleotides agree with TRBD1. This CDR3 comprises 14 residues. Germline V gene sequence: CDR1 MNHEY, CDR2 SVGAGI. Trimming removed 2 bases from V and 4 bases from J; junction bases left unmatched: 4. The CDR3 here is CASSYAQGAYEQYF. CDR3 sequence (DNA): TGTGCCAGCAGTTACGCCCAGGGGGCTTACGAGCAGTACTTC.

V and J are TRBV28 and TRBJ1-2; 9 nucleotides match TRBD1. Germline loops: CDR1 MDHEN, CDR2 SYDVKM. The trim removed 2 bases at V and 3 bases at J, leaving 4 bases unmatched. The CDR3 contains 15 residues. Here the CDR3 reads CASSLRDRVDYGYTF. In DNA form, the CDR3 reads TGTGCCAGCAGTTTACGGGACAGGGTTGACTATGGCTACACCTTC.

The chain recombines TRBV2 with TRBJ2-7; D call uncertain. Trimming removed 4 bases from V and 6 bases from J, with 16 bases in between. This CDR3 is built from 14 residues. Germline V lookup: CDR1 SNHLY, CDR2 FYNNEI. The CDR3 sequence: CASSGQIVSREQYF. The DNA of the CDR3 is TGTGCCAGCAGTGGACAAATCGTCTCCCGCGAGCAGTACTTC.

This chain connects TRBV29-1 to TRBJ1-3; no clear D gene. The V end lost 7 bases, the J end lost 4 bases, and 8 bases lay between the germline ends. The germline V gene has CDR1 SQVTM and CDR2 ANQGSEA. The CDR3 is made up of 11 amino acids. Here the CDR3 reads CSAGSGNTIYF. CDR3 nucleotide sequence: TGCAGCGCCGGGTCAGGAAACACCATATATTTT.

The chain links TRBV7-3 to TRBJ2-6; tentative D call: TRBD1 (5 bases). The V and J ends lost 3 bases and 2 bases respectively, with 11 bases between them. CDR3 size: 16 residues. The germline CDR1 and CDR2 sequences are SGHTA and FQGTGA. The CDR3 bases are TGTGCCAGCAGCTTGGAACAGGTAACTGGGGCCAACGTCCTGACTTTC. Translating it yields CASSLEQVTGANVLTF.

Within the sample, this clone is medium-sized. The V call is TRBV7-9, the J call TRBJ2-7; D possibly corresponds to TRBD1 (5 bases). The CDR3 sequence is 13 residues long. Per the germline V gene, CDR1 is SEHNR and CDR2 is FQNEAQ (reference sequence). V shed 6 bases and J shed 6 bases, with 15 bases lying between them. The CDR3 here is CASSRTTGFEQYF. The CDR3 DNA follows: TGTGCCAGCAGTCGAACTACAGGATTCGAGCAGTACTTC.

This rearrangement joins TRBV6-1 to TRBJ2-5; 10 positions match TRBD2. The closer fit of TRBJ2-7 to the DNA end suggests the J call may be wrong. Germline CDR1 MNHNS, CDR2 SASEGT. The CDR3 length is 14 residues. CDR3 loop: CASRPGTSDYEQYF. DNA of the CDR3: TGTGCCAGCAGGCCAGGGACTAGCGACTACGAGCAGTACTTC.

The rearrangement uses TRBV5-1 and TRBJ2-1; possible D gene TRBD1, 6 bases. This CDR3 region has 13 residues. Germline lookup yields CDR1 SGHRS and CDR2 YFSETQ. Trimming left V 3 bases short and J 13 bases short, with 17 bases between. In DNA form, the CDR3 reads TGCGCCAGCAGCTGGGGACAATCACAGCCCCAGTTCTTC. Its translation is CASSWGQSQPQFF. The full variable domain, completed using reference TRBV5-1 and TRBJ2-1, is KAGVTQTPRYLIKTRGQQVTLSCSPISGHRSVSWYQQTPGQGLQFLFEYFSETQRNKGNFPGRFSGRQFSNSRSEMNVSTLELGDSALYLCASSWGQSQPQFFGPGTRLTVL.

J is TRBJ2-3 and V is TRBV2; the match to TRBD2 covers 8 bases. With V trimmed by 11 bases and J by 7 bases, 17 bases remained unmatched. Germline CDR1 is SNHLY and CDR2 is FYNNEI. CDR3 length: 15 residues. CDR3 sequence (DNA): TGTGCCCCCCGCCGTATCAGCGGGGGCCTACATACGCAGTATTTT. Amino acids: CAPRRISGGLHTQYF.

The chain is built from TRBV2 and TRBJ1-6; D gene ambiguous. Germline V CDR1 and CDR2: SNHLY, FYNNEI. Trimming left V 3 bases short and J 6 bases short, with 6 bases between. This CDR3 has 13 residues. DNA for the CDR3: TGTGCCAGCAGTGACACGTTTAATTCACCCCTCCACTTT. It yields the protein CASSDTFNSPLHF.

The V call is TRBV5-8, the J call TRBJ2-1; a weak D match, TRBD2 (5 bases). Germline lookup yields CDR1 SGHTS and CDR2 YDEGEE. This CDR3 is 17 amino acids long. V lost 2 bases and J lost 0, with 15 bases in between. In DNA form, the CDR3 reads TGTGCCAGCAGCTTTCCGGGGAGTGCTAGCTCCTACAATGAGCAGTTCTTC. Protein product: CASSFPGSASSYNEQFF.

The chain is built from TRBV6-1 and TRBJ1-1; unclear D gene. Trimming took 4 bases from V and 3 from J, leaving 9 bases between them. Germline V CDR1 and CDR2: MNHNS, SASEGT. This CDR3 has 13 residues. DNA for the CDR3: TGTGCCAGCAGTGCGGTTTTAGACACTGAAGCTTTCTTT. This codes for CASSAVLDTEAFF.

This clone has more than one count but fewer than ten. The gene calls are TRBV9 and TRBJ2-1, with 9 bases identical to TRBD2. V was clipped by 1 base and J by 9 bases; unmatched bases: 5. This CDR3 has 14 amino acids. Germline CDR1 SGDLS, CDR2 YYNGEE. This CDR3 reads CASSVRLAEVEQFF. The CDR3 coding sequence is TGTGCCAGCAGCGTAAGACTAGCGGAGGTTGAGCAGTTCTTC.

This sequence joins TRBV15 and TRBJ1-2; 7 bases map to TRBD1. CDR3 length equals 15 residues. V lost 6 bases to trimming and J lost 4 bases; unmatched junction nucleotides: 11. Germline V gene sequence: CDR1 LNHNV, CDR2 YYDKDF (reference sequence). The CDR3 bases are TGTGCCACCAGAGCTAACAGGGGACAGCCCTATGGCTACACCTTC. Amino acid sequence: CATRANRGQPYGYTF.

The chain links TRBV14 to TRBJ1-1; D is uncertain. Per the germline V gene, CDR1 is SGHDN and CDR2 is FVKESK. This CDR3 has 14 residues. Between the trimmed V and J ends, which lost 1 base and 2 bases, there was a span of 8 bases. CDR3 loop: CASSQGAYNTEAFF. In nucleotides, the CDR3 is TGTGCCAGCAGCCAAGGAGCTTACAACACTGAAGCTTTCTTT.

This chain connects TRBV7-9 to TRBJ1-4; D not certain. Germline assignment: CDR1 SEHNR and CDR2 FQNEAQ (reference sequence). V was cut by 1 base and J by 3 bases, with 12 bases left in between. CDR3 length: 16 amino acids. CDR3 bases: TGTGCCAGCAGCTTAGGATTGGGCGCCCCTAATGAAAAACTGTTTTTT. Protein: CASSLGLGAPNEKLFF.

CDR3 region: CASRKGGGGNTGELFF. DNA of the CDR3: TGTGCCAGCAGGAAGGGGGGCGGCGGAAACACCGGGGAGCTGTTTTTT. The V call is TRBV6-4, the J call TRBJ2-2; D assignment may be TRBD1 or TRBD2 (6 bases each). Trimming shortened V by 6 bases and J by 2 bases, and 16 bases separated the two germline ends. This CDR3 has 16 amino acids. CDR1 and CDR2 from the germline V gene are MRHNA and SNTAGT.

This clone was seen just once. The V and J genes are TRBV2 and TRBJ1-3, with a possible D match to TRBD1 (6 bases). Trimming took off 6 bases at V and 0 bases at J, with 15 bases between the two ends. The germline V gene has CDR1 SNHLY and CDR2 FYNNEI. This CDR3 contains 16 residues. This CDR3 reads CASRPPRGNSGNTIYF. CDR3 nucleotide sequence: TGTGCCAGCAGACCCCCCAGGGGAAACTCTGGAAACACCATATATTTT.

V and J are TRBV4-2 and TRBJ2-7, with D unclear. Germline CDR1 is LGHNA and CDR2 is YNFKEQ. V dropped 0 bases and J dropped 0 bases, with 9 bases sitting between them. CDR3 length: 15 amino acids. CDR3 region: CASSQDLASSYEQYF. In nucleotides, the CDR3 is TGTGCCAGCAGCCAAGATTTGGCTAGCTCCTACGAGCAGTACTTC.